The next 25 T cell receptor beta chains were all read from a single sample in a study of Graves' ophthalmopathy and Graves' hyperthyroidism. TCR beta CDR3 amplification used RNA transcripts. First-round RT-PCR employed HTBI primers, with a second-round multiplex PCR after it. TCRdb independently ran MiXCR on the multiplex PCR reads; one entry per CDR3 protein. The sample has hundreds of thousands of distinct CDR3 sequences, about 21% seen once. Sequenced input: peripheral blood. All receptors come from a woman between 18 and 29 years old with stable Graves' hyperthyroidism.

V is TRBV9 and J is TRBJ2-7, with D tentatively TRBD1 (5 bases). The germline V gene has CDR1 SGDLS and CDR2 YYNGEE. V was trimmed by 0 bases and J by 5 bases, leaving 12 bases between them. The CDR3 runs 14 residues. CDR3 nucleotide sequence: TGTGCCAGCAGCGTAGGGATGGGCAGGGACGAGCAGTACTTC. Translating it yields CASSVGMGRDEQYF.

This clonotype occurred many times. The rearrangement uses TRBV5-1 and TRBJ1-6; 7 nucleotides agree with TRBD1. V lost 2 bases to trimming and J lost 6 bases; unmatched junction nucleotides: 2. The CDR3 is made up of 14 amino acids. Germline CDR1 reads SGHRS; CDR2 reads YFSETQ. CDR3 sequence: CASSFTGANSPLHF. The CDR3, as DNA: TGCGCCAGCAGCTTTACAGGGGCTAATTCACCCCTCCACTTT.

This clonotype showed up many times. The CDR3 nucleotides are TGTGCCAGCAGTTACTCGAGGCTGGTAAACTATGGCTACACCTTC. Amino acids: CASSYSRLVNYGYTF. The chain links TRBV6-5 to TRBJ1-2, with no clear D. The V and J ends lost 0 bases and 2 bases respectively, with 10 bases between them. The CDR3 is 15 residues long. The germline gives CDR1 MNHEY, CDR2 SVGAGI.

This clonotype has ten or more counts. The chain links TRBV6-2 or TRBV6-3 to TRBJ2-3, with TRBD2 identical over 11 bases. Trimming cost V 2 bases and J 5 bases; bases outside gene matches: 0. Germline assignment: CDR1 MNHEY and CDR2 SVGEGT. The CDR3 loop spans 14 amino acids. The CDR3 loop reads CASSYGLAGDTQYF. The CDR3 region has the DNA TGTGCCAGCAGTTACGGACTAGCGGGAGATACGCAGTATTTT.

The rearrangement joins TRBV6-2 or TRBV6-3 to TRBJ2-4; D may be TRBD1 or TRBD2 (5 bases each). Looked up from germline, CDR1 is MNHEY and CDR2 is SVGEGT. The CDR3 has 17 residues. Trimming pared 2 bases from V and 0 bases from J, leaving 14 bases between. CDR3 in DNA: TGTGCCAGCAGTTACGGGAGCAGGGCGCTAGCCAAAAACATTCAGTACTTC. Encoded protein: CASSYGSRALAKNIQYF.

The V and J genes are TRBV6-1 and TRBJ1-2; possibly TRBD1 for D (5 bases). The CDR3 sequence is 15 residues long. Trimming removed 6 bases at V and 3 bases at J, with 17 bases between. Germline CDR1 and CDR2: MNHNS and SASEGT. The CDR3 DNA follows: TGTGCCAGCAGGCCACAGGCCTCCGGTGACTATGGCTACACCTTC. Protein product: CASRPQASGDYGYTF.

There are many counts of this clonotype. In DNA form, the CDR3 reads TGTGCCAGCAGCTTAGGCGGTAGCGGGAACTACGAGCAGTACTTC. It codes for CASSLGGSGNYEQYF. The genes are TRBV11-2 and TRBJ2-7; 8 bases are a match to TRBD2. Germline CDR1 is SGHAT and CDR2 is FQNNGV. This CDR3 contains 15 residues. J gave up 3 bases and V 1 base, and 5 bases lay outside the gene matches. Looking up the rest from reference TRBV11-2 and TRBJ2-7 gives the full variable domain: EAGVAQSPRYKIIEKRQSVAFWCNPISGHATLYWYQQILGQGPKLLIQFQNNGVVDDSQLPKDRFSAERLKGVDSTLKIQPAKLEDSAVYLCASSLGGSGNYEQYFGPGTRLTVT.

This clonotype showed up just a few times. The gene calls are TRBV5-1 and TRBJ2-7, with TRBD1 matching 9 bases. The trim removed 1 base at V and 7 bases at J, leaving 6 bases unmatched. From germline, CDR1 is SGHRS and CDR2 YFSETQ. This CDR3 spans 14 amino acids. The CDR3 here is CASSLTGGQREQYF. CDR3 bases: TGCGCCAGCAGCTTGACAGGGGGCCAGAGGGAGCAGTACTTC.

The chain carries TRBV30 and TRBJ2-7; unclear D gene. V was shortened by 2 bases and J by 5 bases, with 7 bases between the two germline ends. The V gene's germline CDR1 is GTSNPN and CDR2 SVGIG (reference sequence). This CDR3 comprises 11 residues. The CDR3 coding sequence is TGTGCCTGGAGTAAGGTTCACGAGCAGTACTTC. Protein sequence: CAWSKVHEQYF.

The chain is built from TRBV7-2 and TRBJ2-5, with 9 bases fitting TRBD2. Germline V gene lookup returns CDR1 SGHTA and CDR2 FQGNSA. The CDR3 has 16 residues. V lost 1 base and J lost 5; bases outside the gene matches: 8. The CDR3, as DNA: TGTGCCAGCAGCTTAGGAGGGGTTAGCGGGAGCGAGACCCAGTACTTC. Amino acids: CASSLGGVSGSETQYF. Combining the CDR3 with reference TRBV7-2 and TRBJ2-5 gives the whole variable domain GAGVSQSPSNKVTEKGKDVELRCDPISGHTALYWYRQSLGQGLEFLIYFQGNSAPDKSGLPSDRFSAERTGGSVSTLTIQRTQQEDSAVYLCASSLGGVSGSETQYFGPGTRLLVL.

This chain connects TRBV28 to TRBJ2-2; D might be TRBD2 (5 bases). Trimming stripped 7 bases from V and 5 bases from J, with 20 bases between. From germline, CDR1 is MDHEN and CDR2 SYDVKM. This CDR3 is 16 amino acids long. The CDR3 sequence is CASTLPGGLGTGELFF. The CDR3 DNA reads TGTGCCAGCACCCTCCCCGGCGGGCTGGGAACCGGGGAGCTGTTTTTT.

This clonotype appeared many times. The rearrangement uses TRBV27 and TRBJ2-7; 7 bases match TRBD1. Germline-derived CDR1 and CDR2 are MNHEY and SMNVEV (reference sequence). The V gene end was trimmed by 6 bases and the J gene end by 7 bases; junction bases not matched to a gene: 15. CDR3 size: 15 residues. The CDR3 region has the DNA TGTGCCAGCAGCCACGGGACAGTTTCTGGGCGTGAGCAGTACTTC. Translation: CASSHGTVSGREQYF.

This clonotype was seen a few times. This may arise from a read error, as a much more abundant clone is one base away. The chain employs TRBV19 and TRBJ2-7, with no clear D. Per germline, CDR1 LNHDA and CDR2 SQIVND (reference sequence). The CDR3 length is 11 residues. V was clipped by 6 bases and J by 5 bases, with 8 bases between them. This CDR3 reads CASRGGHEQYF. The CDR3 nucleotides are TGTGCCAGTAGGGGCGGCCACGAGCAGTACTTC.

This clonotype was counted only a few times. The rearrangement uses TRBV13 and TRBJ1-1; 8 bases map to TRBD1. V was pared by 5 bases and J by 5 bases, with 7 bases of the junction left unmatched. The CDR3 is made up of 14 amino acids. CDR1 is PRHDT and CDR2 is FYEKMQ in the germline V gene (reference sequence). CDR3 sequence: CASSPYRGWTEAFF. The CDR3 coding sequence is TGTGCCAGCAGCCCGTACAGGGGGTGGACTGAAGCTTTCTTT.

This clonotype was counted ten times or more. The chain uses TRBV3-1 and TRBJ2-5; D is undetermined. The germline V and J ends were trimmed by 1 base and 12 bases, with 9 bases remaining between them. Germline CDR1 is LGHDT and CDR2 is YNNKEL (reference sequence). The CDR3 runs to 11 residues. This chain's CDR3 is CASSQAGREYF. Here the CDR3 DNA reads TGTGCCAGCAGCCAAGCTGGCCGAGAGTACTTC.

This clonotype has a count of ten or more. The V call is TRBV6-2 or TRBV6-3, the J call TRBJ1-1; D call uncertain. CDR3 size: 14 residues. Looked up from germline, CDR1 is MNHEY and CDR2 is SVGEGT. V lost 1 base and J lost 9, with 15 bases in between. The CDR3 DNA follows: TGTGCCAGCAGTTACTACAAAGTGGTACAGCAAGCTTTCTTT. It translates to CASSYYKVVQQAFF.

This clonotype occurred a few times. The junction departs from germline at one end; a sequencing error may be responsible. The chain has TRBV19 and TRBJ2-4; no clear D gene. The CDR3 is 17 residues long. Germline CDR1 is LNHDA and CDR2 is SQIVND (reference sequence). The CDR3 region is CASSIVQTYSARNIKYF. In DNA, the CDR3 is TGTGCCAGTAGTATAGTACAGACATACTCCGCGAGAAACATTAAGTACTTC.

The chain recombines TRBV12-3 or TRBV12-4 with TRBJ2-5; maybe TRBD1 (7 bases). Trimming took 5 bases from V and 5 from J, leaving 18 bases between them. This CDR3 is 15 amino acids long. CDR3 nucleotides: TGTGCCAGCAGTCCCCGCATGACAGGGAGGGAGACCCAGTACTTC. Translating it yields CASSPRMTGRETQYF.

This clonotype was seen many times. A read error may account for a junction end that differs from germline. The rearrangement uses TRBV20-1 and TRBJ2-5; possibly TRBD2 for D (5 bases). CDR1 DFQATT and CDR2 SNEGSKA come from the germline V gene (reference sequence). CDR3 size: 11 residues. CDR3 DNA: TGCAATGCTAGCCAGGAAGAGACCCAGTACTTC. Its translation is CNASQEETQYF.

CDR3 nucleotides: TGTGCCAGCAGTTTAGGGGTAGCGGGGGACCCCTACGAGCAGTACTTC. Its translation is CASSLGVAGDPYEQYF. The chain links TRBV12-3 or TRBV12-4 to TRBJ2-7, with 9 nucleotides matching TRBD2. The CDR3 has 16 residues. V shed 1 base, J shed 2 bases, and the junction held 6 bases outside the gene matches.

The table lists this clonotype with many counts. The V and J genes are TRBV20-1 and TRBJ2-5; perhaps TRBD2 as D (5 bases). With 4 bases removed from V and 5 bases from J, the gap between germline ends came to 17 bases. Germline loops: CDR1 DFQATT, CDR2 SNEGSKA (reference sequence). CDR3 length: 14 amino acids. The CDR3 here is CSAKDFVGSETQYF. The CDR3 DNA sequence: TGCAGTGCTAAAGATTTTGTGGGGAGCGAGACCCAGTACTTC.

This clonotype was seen ten or more times. The CDR3 region is CAWSNGGPRGYTF. The CDR3 nucleotides are TGTGCCTGGAGCAACGGGGGGCCGCGGGGCTACACCTTC. V and J are TRBV30 and TRBJ1-2; D is perhaps TRBD1 (6 bases). CDR3 length equals 13 residues. The V gene lost 3 bases and the J gene lost 8 bases, with 16 bases spanning the gap. Germline loops: CDR1 GTSNPN, CDR2 SVGIG (reference sequence).

V gene TRBV30 combines with J gene TRBJ1-1, with D maybe TRBD1 (5 bases). The germline gives CDR1 GTSNPN, CDR2 SVGIG (reference sequence). Trimming removed 2 bases at V and 3 bases at J, with 10 bases between. CDR3 length: 13 amino acids. The CDR3 DNA reads as TGTGCCTGGAGTTTGCAGGGCGACACTGAAGCTTTCTTT. Protein sequence: CAWSLQGDTEAFF.

This clonotype was found many times. This sequence joins TRBV3-1 and TRBJ1-2, with 10 bases matching TRBD1. CDR3 length equals 15 residues. Trimming took 2 bases from V and 6 from J; bases not matched to a gene: 6. CDR1 is LGHDT and CDR2 is YNNKEL in the germline V gene (reference sequence). Written as DNA, the CDR3 is TGTGCCAGCAGCCAACGGGACAGGGGTTTCAATGGCTACACCTTC. Amino acid sequence: CASSQRDRGFNGYTF.

This clonotype was seen ten or more times. This chain joins TRBV6-5 and TRBJ1-5, with TRBD1 matching over 9 bases. CDR3 length equals 14 residues. V dropped 4 bases and J dropped 6; count of bases not matched to a gene: 4. Germline V gene sequence: CDR1 MNHEY, CDR2 SVGAGI. The CDR3 reads CASSSRTGVQPQHF. The CDR3 DNA sequence: TGTGCCAGCAGTTCTCGGACAGGGGTTCAGCCCCAGCATTTT.